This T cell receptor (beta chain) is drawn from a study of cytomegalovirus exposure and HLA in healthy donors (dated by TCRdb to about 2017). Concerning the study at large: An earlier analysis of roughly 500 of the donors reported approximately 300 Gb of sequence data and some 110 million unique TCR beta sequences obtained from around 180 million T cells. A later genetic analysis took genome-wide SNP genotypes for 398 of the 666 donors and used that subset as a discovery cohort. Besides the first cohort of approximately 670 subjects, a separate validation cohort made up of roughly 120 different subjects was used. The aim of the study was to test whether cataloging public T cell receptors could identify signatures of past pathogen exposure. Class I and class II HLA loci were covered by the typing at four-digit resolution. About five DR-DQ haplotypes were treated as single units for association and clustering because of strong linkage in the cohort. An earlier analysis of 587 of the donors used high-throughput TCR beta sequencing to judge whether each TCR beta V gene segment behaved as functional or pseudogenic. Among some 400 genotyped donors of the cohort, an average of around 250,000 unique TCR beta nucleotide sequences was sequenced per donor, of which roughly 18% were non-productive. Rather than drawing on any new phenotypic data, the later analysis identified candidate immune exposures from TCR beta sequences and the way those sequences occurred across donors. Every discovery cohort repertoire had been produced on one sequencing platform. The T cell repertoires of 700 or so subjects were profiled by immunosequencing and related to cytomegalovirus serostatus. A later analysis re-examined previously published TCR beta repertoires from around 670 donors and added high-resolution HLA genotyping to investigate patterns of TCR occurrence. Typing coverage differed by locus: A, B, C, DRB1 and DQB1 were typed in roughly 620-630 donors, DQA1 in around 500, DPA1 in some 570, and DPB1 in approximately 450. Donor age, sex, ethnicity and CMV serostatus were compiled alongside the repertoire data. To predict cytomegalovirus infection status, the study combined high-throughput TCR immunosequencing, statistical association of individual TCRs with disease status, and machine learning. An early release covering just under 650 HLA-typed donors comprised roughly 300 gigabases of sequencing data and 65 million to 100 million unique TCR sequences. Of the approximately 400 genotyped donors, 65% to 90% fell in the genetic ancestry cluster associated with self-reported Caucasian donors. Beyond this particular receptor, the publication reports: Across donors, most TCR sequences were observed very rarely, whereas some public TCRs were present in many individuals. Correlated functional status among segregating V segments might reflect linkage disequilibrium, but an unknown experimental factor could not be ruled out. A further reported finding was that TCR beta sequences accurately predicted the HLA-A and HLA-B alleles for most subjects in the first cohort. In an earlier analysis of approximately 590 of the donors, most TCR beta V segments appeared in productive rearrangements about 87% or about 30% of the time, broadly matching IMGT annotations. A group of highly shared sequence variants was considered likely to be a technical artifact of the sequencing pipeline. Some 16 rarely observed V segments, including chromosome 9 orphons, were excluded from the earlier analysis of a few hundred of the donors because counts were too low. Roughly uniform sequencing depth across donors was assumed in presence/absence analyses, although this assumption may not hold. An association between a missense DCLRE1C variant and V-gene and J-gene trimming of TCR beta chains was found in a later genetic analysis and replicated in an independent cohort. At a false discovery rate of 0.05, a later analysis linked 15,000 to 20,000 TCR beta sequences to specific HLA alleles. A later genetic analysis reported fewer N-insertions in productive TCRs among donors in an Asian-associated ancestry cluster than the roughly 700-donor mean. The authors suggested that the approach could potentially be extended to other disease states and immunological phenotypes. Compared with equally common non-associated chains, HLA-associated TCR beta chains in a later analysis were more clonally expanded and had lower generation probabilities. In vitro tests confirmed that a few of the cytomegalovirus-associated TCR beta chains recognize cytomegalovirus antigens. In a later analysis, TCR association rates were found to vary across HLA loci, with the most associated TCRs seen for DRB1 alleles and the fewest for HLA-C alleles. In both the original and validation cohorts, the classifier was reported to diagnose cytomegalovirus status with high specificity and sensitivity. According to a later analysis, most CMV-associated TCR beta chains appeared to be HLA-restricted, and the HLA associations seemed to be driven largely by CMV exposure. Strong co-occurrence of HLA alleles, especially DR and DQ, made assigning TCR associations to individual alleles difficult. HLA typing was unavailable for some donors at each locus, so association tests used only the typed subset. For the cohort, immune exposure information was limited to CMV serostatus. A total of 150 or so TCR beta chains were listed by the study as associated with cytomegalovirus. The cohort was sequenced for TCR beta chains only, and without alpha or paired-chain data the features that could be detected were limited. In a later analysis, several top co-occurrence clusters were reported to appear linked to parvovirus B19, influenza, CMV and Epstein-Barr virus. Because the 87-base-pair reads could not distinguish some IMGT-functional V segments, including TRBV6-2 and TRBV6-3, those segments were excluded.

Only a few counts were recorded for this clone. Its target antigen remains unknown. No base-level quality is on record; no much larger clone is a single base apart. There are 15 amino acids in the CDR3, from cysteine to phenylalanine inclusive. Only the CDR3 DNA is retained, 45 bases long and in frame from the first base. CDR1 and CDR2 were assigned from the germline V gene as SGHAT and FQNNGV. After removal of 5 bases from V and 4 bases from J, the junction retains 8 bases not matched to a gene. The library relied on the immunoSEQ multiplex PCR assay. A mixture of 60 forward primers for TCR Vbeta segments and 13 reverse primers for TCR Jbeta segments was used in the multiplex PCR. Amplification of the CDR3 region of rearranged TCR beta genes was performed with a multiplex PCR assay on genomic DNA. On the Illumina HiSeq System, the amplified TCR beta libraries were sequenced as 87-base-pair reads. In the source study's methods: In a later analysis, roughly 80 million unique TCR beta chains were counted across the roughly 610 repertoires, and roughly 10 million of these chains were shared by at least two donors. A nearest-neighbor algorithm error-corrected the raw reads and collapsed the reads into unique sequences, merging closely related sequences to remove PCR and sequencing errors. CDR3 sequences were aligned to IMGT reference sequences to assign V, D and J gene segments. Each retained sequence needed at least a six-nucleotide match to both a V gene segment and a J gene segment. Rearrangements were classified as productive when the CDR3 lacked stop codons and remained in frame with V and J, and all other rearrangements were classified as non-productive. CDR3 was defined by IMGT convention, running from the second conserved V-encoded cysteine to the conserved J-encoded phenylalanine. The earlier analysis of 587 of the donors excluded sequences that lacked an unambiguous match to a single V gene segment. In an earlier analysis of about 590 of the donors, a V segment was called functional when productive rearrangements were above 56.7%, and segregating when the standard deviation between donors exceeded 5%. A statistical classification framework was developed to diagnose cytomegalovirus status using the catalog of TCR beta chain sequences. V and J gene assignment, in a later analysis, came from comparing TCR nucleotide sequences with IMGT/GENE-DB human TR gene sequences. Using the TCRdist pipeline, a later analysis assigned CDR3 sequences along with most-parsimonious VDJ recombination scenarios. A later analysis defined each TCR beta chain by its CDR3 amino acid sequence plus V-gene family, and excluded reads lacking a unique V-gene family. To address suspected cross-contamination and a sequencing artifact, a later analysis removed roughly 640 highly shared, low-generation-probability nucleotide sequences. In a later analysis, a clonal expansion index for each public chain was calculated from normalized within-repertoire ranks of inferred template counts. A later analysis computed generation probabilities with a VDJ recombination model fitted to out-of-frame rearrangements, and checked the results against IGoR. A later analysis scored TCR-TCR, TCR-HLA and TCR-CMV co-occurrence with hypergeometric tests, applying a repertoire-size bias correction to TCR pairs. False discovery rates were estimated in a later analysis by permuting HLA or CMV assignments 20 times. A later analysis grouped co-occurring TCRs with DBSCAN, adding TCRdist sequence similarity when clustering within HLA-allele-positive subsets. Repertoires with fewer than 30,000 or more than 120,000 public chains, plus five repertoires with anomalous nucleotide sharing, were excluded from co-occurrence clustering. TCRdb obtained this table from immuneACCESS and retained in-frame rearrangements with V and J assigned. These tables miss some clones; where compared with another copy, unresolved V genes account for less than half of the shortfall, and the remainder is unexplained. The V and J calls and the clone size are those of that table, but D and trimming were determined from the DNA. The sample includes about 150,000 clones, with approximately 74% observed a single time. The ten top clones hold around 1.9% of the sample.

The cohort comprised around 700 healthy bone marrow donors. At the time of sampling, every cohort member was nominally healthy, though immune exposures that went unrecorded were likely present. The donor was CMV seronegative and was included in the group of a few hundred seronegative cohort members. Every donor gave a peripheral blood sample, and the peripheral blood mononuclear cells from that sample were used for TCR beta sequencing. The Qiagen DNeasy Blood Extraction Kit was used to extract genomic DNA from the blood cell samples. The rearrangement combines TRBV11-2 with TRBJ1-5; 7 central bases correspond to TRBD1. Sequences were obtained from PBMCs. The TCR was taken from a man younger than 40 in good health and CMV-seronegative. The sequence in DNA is TGTGCCAGCAGCCCGACAGGGCGTGCGAATCAGCCCCAGCATTTT. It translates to CASSPTGRANQPQHF.